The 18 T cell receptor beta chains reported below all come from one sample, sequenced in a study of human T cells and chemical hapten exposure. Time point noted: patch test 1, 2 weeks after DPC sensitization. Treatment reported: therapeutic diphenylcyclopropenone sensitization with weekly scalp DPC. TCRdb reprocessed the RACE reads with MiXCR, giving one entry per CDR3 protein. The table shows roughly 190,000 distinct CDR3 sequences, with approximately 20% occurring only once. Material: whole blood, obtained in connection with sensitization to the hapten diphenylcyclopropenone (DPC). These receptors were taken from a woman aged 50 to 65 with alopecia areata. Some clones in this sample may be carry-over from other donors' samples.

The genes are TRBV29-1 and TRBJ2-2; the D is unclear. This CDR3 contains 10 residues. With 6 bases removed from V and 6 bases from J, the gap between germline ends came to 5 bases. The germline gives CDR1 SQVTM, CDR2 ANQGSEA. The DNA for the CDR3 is TGCAGCGTATGGGCCGGGGAGCTGTTTTTT. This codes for CSVWAGELFF.

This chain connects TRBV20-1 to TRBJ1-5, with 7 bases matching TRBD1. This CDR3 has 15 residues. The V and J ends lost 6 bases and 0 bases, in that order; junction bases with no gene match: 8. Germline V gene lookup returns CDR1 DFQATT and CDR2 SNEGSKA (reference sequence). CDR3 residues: CSADSGGYSNQPQHF. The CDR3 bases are TGCAGTGCGGACTCAGGGGGGTATAGCAATCAGCCCCAGCATTTT.

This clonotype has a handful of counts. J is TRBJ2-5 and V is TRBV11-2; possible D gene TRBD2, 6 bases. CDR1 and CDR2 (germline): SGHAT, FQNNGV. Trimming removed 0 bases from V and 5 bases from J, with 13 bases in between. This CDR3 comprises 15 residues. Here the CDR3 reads CASSLDGRVGETQYF. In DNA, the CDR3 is TGTGCCAGCAGCTTAGACGGGAGAGTAGGTGAGACCCAGTACTTC.

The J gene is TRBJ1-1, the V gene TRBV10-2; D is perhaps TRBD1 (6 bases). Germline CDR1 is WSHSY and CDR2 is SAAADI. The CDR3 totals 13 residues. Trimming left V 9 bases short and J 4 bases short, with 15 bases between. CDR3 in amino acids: CASSGQSCTEAFF. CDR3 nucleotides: TGCGCCAGTTCGGGACAAAGTTGCACTGAAGCTTTCTTT.

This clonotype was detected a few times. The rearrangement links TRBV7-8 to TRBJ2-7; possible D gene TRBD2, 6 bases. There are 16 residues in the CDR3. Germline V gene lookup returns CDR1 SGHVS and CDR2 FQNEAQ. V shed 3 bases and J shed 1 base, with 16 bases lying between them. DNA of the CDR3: TGTGCCAGCAGCTTTCGGCCCAGACTAGGGTCCTACGAGCAGTACTTC. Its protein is CASSFRPRLGSYEQYF.

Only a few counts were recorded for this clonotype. The CDR3 protein is CASSVYRRDPDNEQFF. The CDR3 nucleotides are TGCGCCAGCAGTGTTTACAGACGGGACCCTGACAATGAGCAGTTCTTC. This chain joins TRBV10-1 and TRBJ2-1, with D perhaps TRBD1 or TRBD2 (5 bases each). Trimming shortened V by 4 bases and J by 5 bases, and 18 bases separated the two germline ends. This CDR3 has 16 residues. The germline CDR1 and CDR2 sequences are WNHNN and SYGVQD (reference sequence).

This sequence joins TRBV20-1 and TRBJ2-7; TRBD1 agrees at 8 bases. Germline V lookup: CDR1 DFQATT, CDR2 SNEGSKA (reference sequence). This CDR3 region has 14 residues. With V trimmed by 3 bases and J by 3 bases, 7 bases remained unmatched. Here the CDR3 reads CSARATGVRYEQYF. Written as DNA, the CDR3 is TGCAGTGCTAGGGCGACAGGGGTTCGCTACGAGCAGTACTTC.

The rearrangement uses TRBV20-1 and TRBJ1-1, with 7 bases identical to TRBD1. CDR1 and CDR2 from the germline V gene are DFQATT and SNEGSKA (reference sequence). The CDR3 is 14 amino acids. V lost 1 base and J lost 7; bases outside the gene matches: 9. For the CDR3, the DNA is TGCAGTGCTAGAGCTGGGACAGCTAGTCTTGAAGCTTTCTTT. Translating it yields CSARAGTASLEAFF.

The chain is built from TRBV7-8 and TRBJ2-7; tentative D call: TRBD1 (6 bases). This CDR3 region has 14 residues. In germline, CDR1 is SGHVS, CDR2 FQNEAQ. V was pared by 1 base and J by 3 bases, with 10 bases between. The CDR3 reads CASSLDRVGYEQYF. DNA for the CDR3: TGTGCCAGCAGCTTAGACAGGGTCGGCTACGAGCAGTACTTC.

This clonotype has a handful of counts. CDR3 amino acids: CASSQNRGDEQFF. In DNA, the CDR3 is TGTGCCAGCAGCCAAAACAGGGGCGATGAGCAGTTCTTC. The gene calls are TRBV3-1 and TRBJ2-1; the match to TRBD1 covers 7 bases. CDR1 is LGHDT, CDR2 YNNKEL, per germline (reference sequence). The CDR3 has 13 amino acids. The ends lost 2 bases at V and 8 bases at J; junction bases unmatched: 3.

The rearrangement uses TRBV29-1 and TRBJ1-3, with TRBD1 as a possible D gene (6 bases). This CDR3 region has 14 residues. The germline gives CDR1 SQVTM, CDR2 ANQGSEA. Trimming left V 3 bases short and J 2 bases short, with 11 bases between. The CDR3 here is CSVDVTGPGNTIYF. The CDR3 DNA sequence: TGCAGCGTTGATGTTACAGGGCCTGGAAACACCATATATTTT.

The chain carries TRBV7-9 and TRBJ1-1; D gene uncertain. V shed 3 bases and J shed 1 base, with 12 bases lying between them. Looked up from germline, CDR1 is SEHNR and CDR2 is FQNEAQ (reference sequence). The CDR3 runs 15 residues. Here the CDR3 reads CASSFGSQGNTEAFF. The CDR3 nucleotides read TGTGCCAGCAGCTTTGGATCACAAGGGAACACTGAAGCTTTCTTT.

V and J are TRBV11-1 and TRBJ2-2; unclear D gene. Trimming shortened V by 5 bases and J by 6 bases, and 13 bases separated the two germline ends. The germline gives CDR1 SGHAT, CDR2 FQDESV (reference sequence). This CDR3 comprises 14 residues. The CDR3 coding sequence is TGTGCCAGCAGCCTAACCATAGTATCCGGGGAGCTGTTTTTT. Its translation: CASSLTIVSGELFF.

CDR3 loop: CASSLTDYTEAFF. For the CDR3, the DNA is TGTGCCAGCAGCTTGACAGATTACACTGAAGCTTTCTTT. The chain employs TRBV7-2 and TRBJ1-1; D is perhaps TRBD1 (5 bases). Trimming took off 3 bases at V and 3 bases at J, with 8 bases between the two ends. Germline V gene sequence: CDR1 SGHTA, CDR2 FQGNSA. The CDR3 runs to 13 residues.

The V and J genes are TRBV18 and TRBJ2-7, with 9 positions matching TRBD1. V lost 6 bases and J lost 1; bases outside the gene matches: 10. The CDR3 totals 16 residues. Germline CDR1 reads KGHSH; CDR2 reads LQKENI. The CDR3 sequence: CASSPRSTGGSYEQYF. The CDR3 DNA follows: TGTGCCAGCTCCCCCCGATCGACAGGGGGATCCTACGAGCAGTACTTC.

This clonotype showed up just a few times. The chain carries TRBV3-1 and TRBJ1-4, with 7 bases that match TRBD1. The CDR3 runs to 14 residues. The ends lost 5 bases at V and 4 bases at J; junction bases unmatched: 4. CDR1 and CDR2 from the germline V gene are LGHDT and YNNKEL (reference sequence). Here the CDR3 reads CASSWGQLNEKLFF. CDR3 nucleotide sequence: TGTGCCAGCAGCTGGGGACAGCTTAATGAAAAACTGTTTTTT.

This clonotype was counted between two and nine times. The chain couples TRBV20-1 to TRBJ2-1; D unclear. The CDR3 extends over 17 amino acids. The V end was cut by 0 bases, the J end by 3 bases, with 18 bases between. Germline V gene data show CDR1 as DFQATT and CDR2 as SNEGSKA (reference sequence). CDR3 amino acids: CSARDAPRPWDYNEQFF. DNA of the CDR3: TGCAGTGCTAGAGATGCACCTAGACCCTGGGACTACAATGAGCAGTTCTTC.

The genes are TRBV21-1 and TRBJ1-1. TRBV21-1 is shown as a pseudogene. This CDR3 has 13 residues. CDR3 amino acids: CASSKGDLRTSFF. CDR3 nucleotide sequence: TGTGCCAGCAGCAAAGGGGACCTCCGCACATCTTTCTTT.